The rows below give T cell receptor beta chains drawn from one sample of a study of shared clonotypes between healthy human individuals. Method: immunoSEQ multiplex PCR; TCRdb's copy keeps in-frame clones and lacks some. The table lists 2.3 million or so clones, approximately 93% of them singletons, with about 0.41% in the top ten. Material for sequencing was naive CD4+ T cells from PBMCs. The receptors derive from a man between 18 and 35 years old in good health. Some clones in this sample may be carry-over from other donors' samples. The CDR3 runs from the conserved cysteine through the conserved F or W. Each record gives: V gene, J gene, D gene, clone size, CDR3 DNA, CDR3 protein. D genes are given only for firm matches. Clone size appears in some rows only: once, few, many, or a class for an expanded clone.

>TRBV28|TRBJ2-7|TRBD2|.
TGTGCCAGCAGGCCGTCGGCGGGAGACTCCCACGAGCAGTACTTC
CASRPSAGDSHEQYF
>TRBV28|TRBJ1-4|TRBD1|few
TGTGCCAGCAGTCGACAGGGGGCAACTAATGAAAAACTGTTTTTT
CASSRQGATNEKLFF
>TRBV5-1|TRBJ1-2|.|.
TGCGCCAGCAGCATCGGACTCGTCTATGGCTACACCTTC
CASSIGLVYGYTF
>TRBV9|TRBJ2-6|.|.
TGTGCCAGCAGCGTCCGGGACATCCCCTCTGGGGCCAACGTCCTGACTTTC
CASSVRDIPSGANVLTF
>TRBV9|TRBJ2-2|TRBD1|.
TGTGCCAGCAGCGTCACAGGGGCCTCCGGGGAGCTGTTTTTT
CASSVTGASGELFF
>TRBV2|TRBJ2-2|.|.
TGTGCCAGCTCAGTGGGGGCGAACACCGGGGAGCTGTTTTTT
CASSVGANTGELFF
>TRBV5-4|TRBJ2-5|TRBD2|.
TGTGCCAGCAGCCCCACTAGCGGGTCTGAAGAGACCCAGTACTTC
CASSPTSGSEETQYF
>TRBV9|TRBJ1-4|TRBD1|.
TGTGCCAGCAGCGTAGGACAGGGAGGGGCGACTAATGAAAAACTGTTTTTT
CASSVGQGGATNEKLFF
>TRBV28|TRBJ2-7|.|.
TGTGCCAGCAGTCCCTACGGGCGGGGTGGTCTCTACGAGCAGTACTTC
CASSPYGRGGLYEQYF
>TRBV2|TRBJ2-2|.|.
TGTGCCAGCAGCGTGCAGAGCAACACCGGGGAGCTGTTTTTT
CASSVQSNTGELFF
>TRBV6-5|TRBJ2-7|.|.
TGTGCCAGCAGTTTCAGTGGCTCCTACGAGCAGTACTTC
CASSFSGSYEQYF
>TRBV5-1|TRBJ2-7|.|.
TGCGCCAGCAGCTTTGGAGCGGCCACCTACGAGCAGTACTTC
CASSFGAATYEQYF
>TRBV5-4|TRBJ2-1|.|.
TGTGCCAGCAGCTTGGGTGTTTTAGGTGACTACAATGAGCAGTTCTTC
CASSLGVLGDYNEQFF
>TRBV2|TRBJ2-2|TRBD2|.
TGTGCCAGCAGAACTAGCGGGCCGAACACCGGGGAGCTGTTTTTT
CASRTSGPNTGELFF
>TRBV9|TRBJ2-3|.|.
TGTGCCAGCAGCGTAGTCGGGGATGGCACAGATACGCAGTATTTT
CASSVVGDGTDTQYF
>TRBV28|TRBJ2-7|TRBD1|.
TGTGCCAGCTTAGACCGGGACAGGGGCCACGAGCAGTACTTC
CASLDRDRGHEQYF
>TRBV6-1|TRBJ2-4|.|.
TGTGCCAGCAGTGAAGTGCCCGGGTCCGGCAGACATACACAACTAGCCAAAAACATTCAGTACTTC
CASSEVPGSGRHTQLAKNIQYF
>TRBV15|TRBJ2-1|.|.
TGTGCCACCAGCAGAGGGGCTTACGGCGCGGTAGCCTACAATGAGCAGTTCTTC
CATSRGAYGAVAYNEQFF
>TRBV2|TRBJ2-5|.|.
TGTGCCAGCAGTGCCCGTCGAGGGGGAGAGACCCAGTACTTC
CASSARRGGETQYF
>TRBV7-9|TRBJ2-5|.|.
TGTGCCAGCAGCTTAGTCCAGGGAGAGACCCAGTACTTC
CASSLVQGETQYF
>TRBV7-8|TRBJ1-4|.|.
TGTGCCAGCAGCTTGGGAGTTCGGGAAAAACTGTTTTTT
CASSLGVREKLFF
>TRBV6-6|TRBJ2-1|.|.
TGTGCCAGCAGTACGGATACAGGTGCTCCCTACAATGAGCAGTTCTTC
CASSTDTGAPYNEQFF
>TRBV5-1|TRBJ1-3|.|.
TGCGCCAGCAGCCTAACAACAGTGGGGGCAGGAAACACCATATATTTT
CASSLTTVGAGNTIYF
>TRBV5-4|TRBJ1-2|TRBD1|.
TGTGCCAGCAGCTTGGGACAGGGAACCGGGCTTTTCTATGGCTACACCTTC
CASSLGQGTGLFYGYTF
>TRBV6-9|TRBJ1-3|.|.
TGTGCCAGCAGCCGAAAGGCAGTTAATACTGGAAACACCATATATTTT
CASSRKAVNTGNTIYF
>TRBV7-2|TRBJ1-2|TRBD1|.
TGTGCCAGCAGCTTAGGTGACAGGGCAGGAACCTTC
CASSLGDRAGTF
>TRBV5-1|TRBJ1-1|TRBD1|.
TGCGCCAGCAGCGTGGGACAGGAAGCTTTCTTT
CASSVGQEAFF
>TRBV28|TRBJ1-1|TRBD1|.
TGTGCCAGCAGATGGCAGGGGGCGGTAAACACTGAAGCTTTCTTT
CASRWQGAVNTEAFF
>TRBV5-4|TRBJ1-5|TRBD1|.
TGTGCCAGCAGCTTCGTTCCGGACAGGGGCAGGCAGCCCCAGCATTTT
CASSFVPDRGRQPQHF
>TRBV28|TRBJ2-7|TRBD2|.
TGTGCCAGCAGTTTTCCCATCCGGCGAGGGAGCGGGAGACGGTACGAGCAGTACTTC
CASSFPIRRGSGRRYEQYF
>TRBV10-2|TRBJ2-5|TRBD2|.
TGCGCCAGCAGTGAGTCGCAGGGACTAGCGCCCTACCAAGAGACCCAGTACTTC
CASSESQGLAPYQETQYF
>TRBV28|TRBJ1-5|TRBD1|.
TGTGCCAGCAGTTTACGTGACAGGGAGAGGCCCAATCAGCCCCAGCATTTT
CASSLRDRERPNQPQHF